One sample yielded the 21 T cell receptor beta chains listed below, sequenced in a study of shared clonotypes between healthy human individuals. Naive CD8 cells comprised CD45RO-negative, CCR7-positively selected cells, excluding terminally differentiated effector memory CD45RA+ cells. TCRdb keeps only in-frame clones here, not all; method: immunoSEQ multiplex PCR. The table lists some 2 million clones, approximately 95% of them singletons. Sequencing was performed on naive CD8+ T cells sorted from blood. The origin of the receptors is a man aged 18 to 29 in good health.

The chain recombines TRBV7-2 with TRBJ1-2, with 7 positions matching TRBD1. The CDR3 totals 13 residues. V was clipped by 5 bases and J by 6 bases; unmatched bases: 6. Per the germline V gene, CDR1 is SGHTA and CDR2 is FQGNSA. The CDR3 reads CASSGGTEDGYTF. CDR3 in DNA: TGTGCCAGCAGCGGAGGGACAGAGGATGGCTACACCTTC.

The chain employs TRBV4-3 and TRBJ1-2; tentative D call: TRBD1 (5 bases). The CDR3 runs to 15 residues. Germline V gives CDR1 LGHNA, CDR2 YSLEER. V was pared by 0 bases and J by 4 bases, with 12 bases between. The CDR3 loop is CASSQDYGGGYGYTF. CDR3 coding DNA: TGCGCCAGCAGCCAAGATTATGGGGGAGGCTATGGCTACACCTTC.

The rearrangement joins TRBV30 to TRBJ2-7; 9 bases fit TRBD2. Germline CDR1 GTSNPN, CDR2 SVGIG (reference sequence). Trimming at V came to 1 base and at J to 0 bases, leaving 4 bases not matched to a gene. The CDR3 contains 15 residues. CDR3 loop: CAWSERGVGSYEQYF. The CDR3 bases are TGTGCCTGGAGTGAGCGGGGGGTAGGCTCCTACGAGCAGTACTTC.

The chain has TRBV6-5 and TRBJ1-1, with 9 bases aligning to TRBD1. Germline trimming cut 0 bases from V and 3 bases from J; bases unmatched to any gene: 2. There are 15 residues in the CDR3. Germline V CDR1 and CDR2: MNHEY, SVGAGI. CDR3 sequence: CASSYSQGADTEAFF. In nucleotides, the CDR3 is TGTGCCAGCAGTTACTCACAGGGGGCGGACACTGAAGCTTTCTTT.

The chain recombines TRBV2 with TRBJ2-7; D is undetermined. V shed 8 bases and J shed 3 bases, with 11 bases lying between them. The CDR3 is 12 residues long. CDR1 SNHLY and CDR2 FYNNEI come from the germline V gene. CDR3 loop: CASGRSGYEQYF. The CDR3 DNA reads TGTGCCAGCGGTCGCAGTGGCTACGAGCAGTACTTC.

The CDR3 nucleotides are TGTGCCAGCAGCGTGACAGGGGAGGAGCAGTACTTC. Its translation: CASSVTGEEQYF. The genes are TRBV7-2 and TRBJ2-7; TRBD1 matches at 8 bases. The length of the CDR3 is 12 residues. J was trimmed by 7 bases and V by 5 bases; bases with no gene match: 4. Germline CDR1 and CDR2: SGHTA and FQGNSA.

The J gene is TRBJ2-5, the V gene TRBV6-5; D call uncertain. Germline V gene lookup returns CDR1 MNHEY and CDR2 SVGAGI. The CDR3 totals 11 residues. Trimming stripped 6 bases from V and 7 bases from J, with 9 bases between. CDR3 residues: CASSTDGTQYF. In DNA, the CDR3 is TGTGCCAGCAGCACCGATGGGACCCAGTACTTC.

The rearrangement links TRBV11-3 to TRBJ1-3, with 9 bases matching TRBD1. V was pared by 5 bases and J by 3 bases, with 8 bases of the junction left unmatched. The CDR3 consists of 16 residues. Germline CDR1 is SGHNT and CDR2 is YENEEA. CDR3: CASSLRQGVYGNTIYF. Here the CDR3 DNA reads TGTGCCAGCAGCCTTCGACAGGGGGTTTATGGAAACACCATATATTTT.

This CDR3 reads CASSDLAWSSYEQYF. The CDR3 nucleotides read TGTGCCAGCAGTGATCTAGCTTGGAGCTCCTACGAGCAGTACTTC. The chain is built from TRBV6-1 and TRBJ2-7; possibly TRBD2 for D (5 bases). V was trimmed by 3 bases and J by 0 bases, leaving 12 bases between them. Germline CDR1 MNHNS, CDR2 SASEGT. The CDR3 loop spans 15 amino acids.

This clone was observed a single time. DNA of the CDR3: TGTGCCAGCAGTACCGACCTCCTAACCGATAATTCACCCCTCCACTTT. Protein product: CASSTDLLTDNSPLHF. The rearrangement uses TRBV28 and TRBJ1-6; D is unresolved. The CDR3 is 16 residues long. Germline V gene sequence: CDR1 MDHEN, CDR2 SYDVKM. Trimming cost V 5 bases and J 5 bases, with 16 bases left between them.

The V call is TRBV15, the J call TRBJ1-4; 11 positions agree with TRBD1. The trim removed 0 bases at V and 8 bases at J, leaving 14 bases unmatched. The CDR3 runs 19 residues. The germline CDR1 and CDR2 sequences are LNHNV and YYDKDF (reference sequence). The DNA for the CDR3 is TGTGCCACCAGCAGAGATCTATCCCTCGGGACAGGGGGTGGAGAAAAACTGTTTTTT. Translating gives CATSRDLSLGTGGGEKLFF.

V and J are TRBV11-2 and TRBJ2-1, with D unresolved. V was pared by 0 bases and J by 8 bases, with 8 bases between. Germline CDR1 and CDR2: SGHAT and FQNNGV. This CDR3 is 13 amino acids long. The CDR3, as DNA: TGTGCCAGCAGCTTAGATTTGTGGGATGAGCAGTTCTTC. Translation: CASSLDLWDEQFF.

Only one count was recorded for this clone. The gene calls are TRBV27 and TRBJ1-1; no firm D call. V lost 5 bases and J lost 6, with 19 bases in between. This CDR3 is 15 amino acids long. The germline CDR1 and CDR2 sequences are MNHEY and SMNVEV (reference sequence). CDR3 nucleotide sequence: TGTGCCAGCAGTCCCCCCCCCGGCTCCGATTCTGAAGCTTTCTTT. Translation: CASSPPPGSDSEAFF.

The chain couples TRBV7-3 to TRBJ2-1, with D possibly being TRBD1 (6 bases). Between the trimmed V and J ends, which lost 5 bases and 0 bases, there was a span of 8 bases. Germline lookup yields CDR1 SGHTA and CDR2 FQGTGA. This CDR3 has 14 amino acids. In DNA form, the CDR3 reads TGTGCCAGCAGCAAGGACAGCTCCTACAATGAGCAGTTCTTC. This translates into CASSKDSSYNEQFF.

The rearrangement joins TRBV7-2 to TRBJ2-1; D might be TRBD1 (6 bases). This CDR3 contains 13 residues. CDR1 is SGHTA, CDR2 FQGNSA, per germline. V was clipped by 10 bases and J by 1 base, with 11 bases between them. CDR3 DNA: TGTGCCACCCACGGACAGTCCTACAATGAGCAGTTCTTC. This encodes CATHGQSYNEQFF. The full variable domain, in which reference TRBV7-2 and TRBJ2-1 provide the parts outside the CDR3, is GAGVSQSPSNKVTEKGKDVELRCDPISGHTALYWYRQSLGQGLEFLIYFQGNSAPDKSGLPSDRFSAERTGGSVSTLTIQRTQQEDSAVYLCATHGQSYNEQFFGPGTRLTVL.

The CDR3 DNA is TGTGCCGCGGGGGTTTCGAGGTCCTACGAGCAGTACTTC. This gives the protein CAAGVSRSYEQYF. The genes are TRBV6-1 and TRBJ2-7; 7 bases are a match to TRBD2. Germline assignment: CDR1 MNHNS and CDR2 SASEGT. The length of the CDR3 is 13 residues. The trim removed 11 bases at V and 1 base at J, leaving 8 bases unmatched.

The CDR3 loop reads CASSSDREGSYEQYF. The DNA of the CDR3 is TGTGCCAGCAGCTCCGACAGGGAGGGCTCCTACGAGCAGTACTTC. This chain uses TRBV11-2 with TRBJ2-7; perhaps D is TRBD1 or TRBD2 (7 bases each). The CDR3 covers 15 residues. Deletions cut 4 bases from V and 0 bases from J, with 13 bases between. CDR1 is SGHAT and CDR2 is FQNNGV in the germline V gene.

V gene TRBV13 combines with J gene TRBJ2-5; D not certain. Germline V CDR1 and CDR2: PRHDT, FYEKMQ (reference sequence). V lost 2 bases to trimming and J lost 0 bases, with 4 bases between them. CDR3 length equals 13 residues. Here the CDR3 reads CASSLQDQETQYF. CDR3 nucleotides: TGTGCCAGCAGCTTACAGGACCAAGAGACCCAGTACTTC. Filled out from reference TRBV13 and TRBJ2-5, the complete variable domain reads AAGVIQSPRHLIKEKRETATLKCYPIPRHDTVYWYQQGPGQDPQFLISFYEKMQSDKGSIPDRFSAQQFSDYHSELNMSSLELGDSALYFCASSLQDQETQYFGPGTRLLVL.

The chain combines TRBV7-6 with TRBJ1-1; D is undetermined. Between the trimmed V and J ends, which lost 5 bases and 0 bases, there was a span of 7 bases. From germline, CDR1 is SGHVS and CDR2 FNYEAQ. This CDR3 is 13 amino acids long. This CDR3 reads CASSPPLNTEAFF. The CDR3 region has the DNA TGTGCCAGCAGCCCCCCCCTGAACACTGAAGCTTTCTTT.

About this clone itself: The identical CDR3 is also encoded by other nucleotide sequences in the sample. This rearrangement joins TRBV5-1 to TRBJ2-7; D ambiguous. CDR1 SGHRS and CDR2 YFSETQ come from the germline V gene. V lost 0 bases and J lost 0, with 10 bases in between. This CDR3 is 15 amino acids long. DNA for the CDR3: TGCGCCAGCAGCTTGGACCCCGGAGCCTCCTACGAGCAGTACTTC. It yields the protein CASSLDPGASYEQYF. The whole variable domain, remainder taken from reference TRBV5-1 and TRBJ2-7, is KAGVTQTPRYLIKTRGQQVTLSCSPISGHRSVSWYQQTPGQGLQFLFEYFSETQRNKGNFPGRFSGRQFSNSRSEMNVSTLELGDSALYLCASSLDPGASYEQYFGPGTRLTVT.

V gene TRBV27 combines with J gene TRBJ2-2, with D perhaps being TRBD1 or TRBD2 (5 bases each). The ends were cut back, 6 bases at V and 1 base at J, with 9 bases in the middle. CDR1 is MNHEY and CDR2 is SMNVEV in the germline V gene (reference sequence). The CDR3 extends over 14 amino acids. The CDR3 region is CASSWGRNTGELFF. CDR3 nucleotide sequence: TGTGCCAGCAGCTGGGGACGGAACACCGGGGAGCTGTTTTTT.